This TCR beta chain is from a study of T-cell reconstitution after alpha-beta-depleted transplantation in children. Worth noting for this clonotype: The antigen is unknown.

Library preparation (for TCRbeta) was performed with unique molecular identifiers. TCRdb processed the PCR reads anew with MiXCR; each CDR3 protein has one entry. The sample contains about 540,000 distinct CDR3 sequences, over 20% of which appear only once. Trimming pared 6 bases from V and 2 bases from J, leaving 14 bases between. Germline CDR1 and CDR2: SNHLY and FYNNEI. The CDR3 is 15 amino acids. Study results and caveats: Several hundred expanded graft clones reportedly were the source of alpha-beta T cells about two months after transplant. Once a year had passed after transplant, T-cell counts and diversity came mostly from newly produced T cells. Recipient T cells and thymic progenitors that survived were the source of the high TCRbeta diversity seen at day 60 in some patients.

This chain connects TRBV2 to TRBJ2-1, with D possibly TRBD1 on 6 matching bases. The sequencing here drew on PBMCs, taken before TCRalphabeta/CD19-depleted stem cell transplant. This TCR came from a boy less than two years old with Wiskott-Aldrich syndrome, due to receive a stem cell transplant. The CDR3 nucleotides read TGTGCCAGCAGCTTAGACAGGATCACCTACAATGAGCAGTTCTTC. This codes for CASSLDRITYNEQFF.